These 10 T cell receptor beta chains came from one sample sequenced in a study of blood T cell repertoires in COVID-19. Clones were sequenced by immunoSEQ multiplex PCR, and TCRdb holds only the in-frame ones, with some missing. Of approximately 78,000 clones listed, roughly 88% are singletons. Sequencing was performed on peripheral blood. These receptors all come from a middle-aged man with acute or convalescent COVID-19.

This sequence joins TRBV28 and TRBJ1-3, with D perhaps matching TRBD1 (5 bases). The CDR3 is made up of 15 amino acids. Per germline, CDR1 MDHEN and CDR2 SYDVKM. Trimming took 5 bases from V and 0 from J, leaving 11 bases between them. The CDR3 region is CASSPSDISGNTIYF. The CDR3 nucleotides read TGTGCCAGCAGTCCCTCGGACATCTCTGGAAACACCATATATTTT.

V is TRBV27 and J is TRBJ1-2; 9 bases agree with TRBD1. V was clipped by 3 bases and J by 3 bases; unmatched bases: 2. Germline assignment: CDR1 MNHEY and CDR2 SMNVEV (reference sequence). The CDR3 covers 14 residues. For the CDR3, the DNA is TGTGCCAGCAGTTTGGACAGGGGTGACTATGGCTACACCTTC. Residues: CASSLDRGDYGYTF.

The CDR3 sequence: CASSTSRPRHTGELFF. The CDR3 region has the DNA TGTGCCAGCAGCACCTCCCGGCCCAGGCACACCGGGGAGCTGTTTTTT. The chain has TRBV21-1 and TRBJ2-2; no DNA check was done on the table's D call, TRBD1. TRBV21-1 is designated a pseudogene. The CDR3 loop spans 16 amino acids.

The V and J genes are TRBV10-1 and TRBJ2-7; possibly TRBD1 for D (6 bases). V lost 5 bases and J lost 5, with 16 bases in between. Germline loops: CDR1 WNHNN, CDR2 SYGVQD (reference sequence). The CDR3 length is 14 residues. For the CDR3, the DNA is TGCGCCAGCAGTTCCCATATGGGGGCTAACGAGCAGTACTTC. This translates into CASSSHMGANEQYF.

The chain uses TRBV9 and TRBJ1-1, with a tentative D call TRBD1 (6 bases). This CDR3 is built from 15 residues. V was shortened by 4 bases and J by 3 bases, with 16 bases between the two germline ends. The germline gives CDR1 SGDLS, CDR2 YYNGEE. The CDR3 DNA sequence: TGTGCCAGCAGCCCTACAACAGGGTTGGACACTGAAGCTTTCTTT. The encoded protein is CASSPTTGLDTEAFF. Full variable domain (rest looked up from reference TRBV9 and TRBJ1-1): DSGVTQTPKHLITATGQRVTLRCSPRSGDLSVYWYQQSLDQGLQFLIQYYNGEERAKGNILERFSAQQFPDLHSELNLSSLELGDSALYFCASSPTTGLDTEAFFGQGTRLTVV.

The chain employs TRBV3-1 (or the pseudogene TRBV3-2) and TRBJ1-3; D gene unclear. Trimming left V 5 bases short and J 0 bases short, with 8 bases between. The CDR3 covers 14 residues. Germline V CDR1 and CDR2: LGHDT, YNNKEL (reference sequence). Here the CDR3 reads CASSAQHSGNTIYF. The CDR3, as DNA: TGTGCCAGCAGCGCACAGCACTCTGGAAACACCATATATTTT.

V usage is TRBV9 and J usage is TRBJ1-3; D is unclear. Trimming cost V 3 bases and J 6 bases, with 16 bases left between them. CDR3 size: 15 residues. The germline CDR1 and CDR2 sequences are SGDLS and YYNGEE. The CDR3 protein is CASSATGRRENTIYF. The CDR3 coding sequence is TGTGCCAGCAGCGCTACGGGCAGGAGGGAAAACACCATATATTTT.

The genes are TRBV7-9 and TRBJ1-1; possibly TRBD1 for D (5 bases). The CDR3 extends over 13 amino acids. The V gene lost 1 base and the J gene lost 7 bases, with 10 bases spanning the gap. Germline CDR1 and CDR2: SEHNR and FQNEAQ (reference sequence). The DNA for the CDR3 is TGTGCCAGCAGCTTAGTATCCGACAGTGAAGCTTTCTTT. Encoded protein: CASSLVSDSEAFF.

This rearrangement joins TRBV19 to TRBJ2-3, with D maybe TRBD1 (5 bases). The CDR3 is made up of 14 amino acids. The germline CDR1 and CDR2 sequences are LNHDA and SQIVND (reference sequence). The CDR3 loop reads CGTQGAASTDTQYF. The CDR3 region has the DNA TGTGGTACTCAAGGGGCAGCTAGCACAGATACGCAGTATTTT.

J is TRBJ2-7 and V is TRBV9; TRBD1 aligns across 9 bases. Germline loops: CDR1 SGDLS, CDR2 YYNGEE. V trimming: 3 bases; J trimming: 2 bases; junction bases outside the gene matches: 6. This CDR3 region has 15 residues. CDR3 sequence: CASSAGTGIAYEQYF. CDR3 nucleotide sequence: TGTGCCAGCAGCGCAGGGACAGGGATCGCCTACGAGCAGTACTTC.